What follows are 31 T cell receptor beta chains derived from one specimen sequenced in a study of identical twins. TCRdb re-derived calls from the 5' RACE reads in MiXCR, one entry per CDR3 protein. The sample lists under 450,000 distinct CDR3 sequences, approximately 17% occurring once. The specimen was naive T cells sorted from blood. These receptors were taken from a man between 45 and 60 years old in good health.

This clonotype turned up a few times. This chain links TRBV18 with TRBJ2-1; TRBD2 aligns across 8 bases. CDR1 is KGHSH and CDR2 is LQKENI in the germline V gene. The CDR3 runs 15 residues. V was pared by 3 bases and J by 6 bases, with 7 bases of the junction left unmatched. As DNA, the CDR3 is TGTGCCAGCTCACCTCCGGGACTAGGATCCAATGAGCAGTTCTTC. This translates into CASSPPGLGSNEQFF.

This clonotype was seen repeatedly, ten times or more. The CDR3 sequence: CASSLGALETQYF. CDR3 in DNA: TGTGCCAGCAGCTTGGGGGCCCTAGAGACCCAGTACTTC. The chain links TRBV5-5 to TRBJ2-5; D gene ambiguous. V dropped 0 bases and J dropped 4 bases, with 7 bases sitting between them. There are 13 residues in the CDR3. Per germline, CDR1 SGHKS and CDR2 YYEKEE (reference sequence).

The rearrangement uses TRBV6-1 and TRBJ1-1; D not resolved. This CDR3 has 17 residues. The ends were cut back, 6 bases at V and 7 bases at J, with 27 bases in the middle. Germline V gene data show CDR1 as MNHNS and CDR2 as SASEGT. In DNA, the CDR3 is TGTGCCAGCAGCCCCGGGCCTTTTGTGGGGTTGGGTGGTGAAGCTTTCTTT. Its translation: CASSPGPFVGLGGEAFF.

This clonotype was seen only a few times. V and J are TRBV10-3 and TRBJ2-1; D is undetermined. Trimming stripped 1 base from V and 9 bases from J, with 7 bases between. The CDR3 spans 12 residues. Germline V gives CDR1 ENHRY, CDR2 SYGVKD. The CDR3 protein is CAISEYGREQFF. Here the CDR3 DNA reads TGTGCCATCAGTGAGTACGGGCGTGAGCAGTTCTTC.

The gene calls are TRBV29-1 and TRBJ2-3; 7 bases match TRBD1. The V gene end was trimmed by 7 bases and the J gene end by 2 bases; junction bases not matched to a gene: 9. The CDR3 is 14 residues long. Germline values: CDR1 SQVTM, CDR2 ANQGSEA. Written as DNA, the CDR3 is TGCAGCGCCCTCGGACAGGTGGACACAGATACGCAGTATTTT. It translates to CSALGQVDTDTQYF.

This clonotype was counted only a few times. The chain employs TRBV15 and TRBJ1-1; weak D call: TRBD1 (5 bases). CDR3 length equals 14 residues. Between the trimmed V and J ends, which lost 1 base and 3 bases, there was a span of 9 bases. Germline V gives CDR1 LNHNV, CDR2 YYDKDF (reference sequence). The CDR3 coding sequence is TGTGCCACCAGCAGAGTGGAGGGGTACACTGAAGCTTTCTTT. As protein: CATSRVEGYTEAFF.

The chain joins TRBV28 to TRBJ2-1; the match to TRBD1 covers 9 bases. The CDR3 is 15 amino acids. Germline CDR1 MDHEN, CDR2 SYDVKM. V lost 7 bases, J lost 8 bases, and 12 bases stayed unmatched. CDR3 region: CASTSGTGFYYEQFF. The CDR3 coding sequence is TGTGCCAGCACCTCGGGGACAGGGTTTTACTATGAGCAGTTCTTC.

This clonotype was counted between two and nine times. V is TRBV7-9 and J is TRBJ2-7; 11 bases line up with TRBD1. V dropped 5 bases and J dropped 4; count of bases not matched to a gene: 7. Germline CDR1 is SEHNR and CDR2 is FQNEAQ (reference sequence). The CDR3 spans 15 residues. In nucleotides, the CDR3 is TGTGCCAGCAGCCTACAGGACAGGGGGCGGTACGAGCAGTACTTC. Its translation: CASSLQDRGRYEQYF.

This clonotype came up a few times. Written as DNA, the CDR3 is TGTGCCAGCAGCCCTAGACTAGCGAAAGAGACCCAGTACTTC. Its protein product is CASSPRLAKETQYF. The J gene is TRBJ2-5, the V gene TRBV3-1, with 8 bases identical to TRBD2. J was trimmed by 3 bases and V by 4 bases; bases with no gene match: 4. This CDR3 contains 14 residues. Germline V lookup: CDR1 LGHDT, CDR2 YNNKEL (reference sequence).

The chain joins TRBV23-1 to TRBJ2-7; tentatively, D is TRBD1 (8 bases). TRBV23-1 is an open reading frame, and its role is uncertain. V was pared by 0 bases and J by 3 bases, with 15 bases between. The CDR3 is 16 residues long. CDR3 bases: TGCGCCAGCAGTCAATCCTCGGACAGGGAGGGCTACGAGCAGTACTTC. This gives the protein CASSQSSDREGYEQYF.

The rearrangement joins TRBV7-8 to TRBJ2-2; 9 nucleotides line up with TRBD2. CDR1 is SGHVS, CDR2 FQNEAQ, per germline. The V segment lost 3 bases and the J segment 4 bases; nucleotides outside the gene matches: 6. The CDR3 loop spans 16 amino acids. This chain's CDR3 is CASSFIAGALTGELFF. The CDR3 DNA reads TGTGCCAGCAGCTTCATAGCGGGGGCGCTCACCGGGGAGCTGTTTTTT.

In its sample, this clonotype was seen many times. The CDR3 here is CSASLSSGGGEQFF. The CDR3 DNA follows: TGCAGTGCTAGTTTGTCTAGCGGAGGGGGTGAGCAGTTCTTC. The chain uses TRBV20-1 and TRBJ2-1; TRBD2 might be the D (7 bases). Germline lookup yields CDR1 DFQATT and CDR2 SNEGSKA (reference sequence). CDR3 length equals 14 residues. V was trimmed by 3 bases and J by 9 bases, leaving 18 bases between them.

J is TRBJ2-7 and V is TRBV5-1, with 8 bases aligning to TRBD2. CDR1 is SGHRS, CDR2 YFSETQ, per germline. The length of the CDR3 is 15 residues. Unmatched junction bases numbered 3, after V lost 0 bases and J lost 1 base. CDR3 bases: TGCGCCAGCAGCTTGGCCCAGCGGGGGTCCTACGAGCAGTACTTC. Protein: CASSLAQRGSYEQYF.

This clonotype has ten or more counts. The chain carries TRBV14 and TRBJ2-2; TRBD2 is a possible D gene (5 bases). V lost 2 bases to trimming and J lost 5 bases, with 15 bases between them. CDR3 size: 16 residues. Per germline, CDR1 SGHDN and CDR2 FVKESK. In DNA, the CDR3 is TGTGCCAGCAGCCAAAGGAAGCGTTCGGGGACCGGGGAGCTGTTTTTT. As protein: CASSQRKRSGTGELFF.

A word on this clonotype: This clone may be a read error of a much larger clone one base away. The chain links TRBV6-5 to TRBJ1-3; D ambiguous. Per germline, CDR1 MNHEY and CDR2 SVGAGI. V lost 1 base and J lost 1, with 8 bases in between. The CDR3 contains 15 residues. In DNA form, the CDR3 reads TGTGCCAGCAGTTACTACCGAGGTTCTGGAAACACCATATATTTT. Translated: CASSYYRGSGNTIYF.

This clonotype was seen repeatedly, ten times or more. The chain links TRBV20-1 to TRBJ1-1; 8 bases fit TRBD1. The CDR3 runs to 12 residues. Germline V gives CDR1 DFQATT, CDR2 SNEGSKA (reference sequence). The DNA of the CDR3 is TGCAGCGGGGACAGGAGCAACACTGAAGCTTTCTTT. Translated: CSGDRSNTEAFF.

This clonotype turned up a few times. This chain uses TRBV4-3 with TRBJ2-4, with D possibly matching TRBD2 (6 bases). Per the germline V gene, CDR1 is LGHNA and CDR2 is YSLEER. The V and J ends lost 0 bases and 9 bases respectively, with 15 bases between them. This CDR3 is built from 15 residues. The CDR3 sequence is CASSQDSGLLSIQYF. The CDR3 DNA reads TGCGCCAGCAGCCAAGACTCGGGACTCCTGAGCATTCAGTACTTC.

This clonotype has at least ten counts. The gene calls are TRBV20-1 and TRBJ2-1, with 8 bases that match TRBD1. V was pared by 0 bases and J by 0 bases, with 1 base of the junction left unmatched. Germline V gives CDR1 DFQATT, CDR2 SNEGSKA (reference sequence). CDR3 length equals 15 residues. The CDR3 DNA sequence: TGCAGTGCTAGAGATGGGACAGGCTCCTACAATGAGCAGTTCTTC. It codes for CSARDGTGSYNEQFF.

This clonotype was seen just once. DNA of the CDR3: TGTGCCAGCAGCGCCGATAGCGGGGGGGTCTACAATGAGCAGTTCTTC. Encoded protein: CASSADSGGVYNEQFF. The chain uses TRBV7-9 and TRBJ2-1; the match to TRBD2 covers 11 bases. The trim removed 5 bases at V and 3 bases at J, leaving 6 bases unmatched. There are 16 residues in the CDR3. The V gene's germline CDR1 is SEHNR and CDR2 FQNEAQ (reference sequence). Filled out from reference TRBV7-9 and TRBJ2-1, the complete variable domain reads DTGVSQNPRHKITKRGQNVTFRCDPISEHNRLYWYRQTLGQGPEFLTYFQNEAQLEKSRLLSDRFSAERPKGSFSTLEIQRTEQGDSAMYLCASSADSGGVYNEQFFGPGTRLTVL.

This clonotype was recorded at least ten times. The rearrangement uses TRBV29-1 and TRBJ1-2; weak D call: TRBD1 (5 bases). The germline CDR1 and CDR2 sequences are SQVTM and ANQGSEA. V was pared by 7 bases and J by 0 bases, with 12 bases between. The CDR3 contains 13 residues. CDR3 bases: TGCAGCGCCTGGGGGGGTGCTAACTATGGCTACACCTTC. Amino acids: CSAWGGANYGYTF.

This clonotype occurred many times. The chain uses TRBV4-2 and TRBJ2-5, with D unresolved. The germline V gene encodes CDR1 LGHNA and CDR2 YNFKEQ. Trimming shortened V by 1 base and J by 0 bases, and 3 bases separated the two germline ends. This CDR3 spans 13 amino acids. CDR3 in DNA: TGTGCCAGCAGCCAAGGGGACCAAGAGACCCAGTACTTC. Translated, it gives CASSQGDQETQYF.

The CDR3: CASSLAGTASSYNEQFF. The CDR3 region has the DNA TGTGCCAGCAGCTTAGCGGGGACAGCCTCCTCCTACAATGAGCAGTTCTTC. The genes are TRBV7-2 and TRBJ2-1; 7 bases are shared with TRBD1. The germline V gene encodes CDR1 SGHTA and CDR2 FQGNSA. The CDR3 has 17 amino acids. J gave up 0 bases and V 0 bases, and 5 bases lay outside the gene matches.

This clonotype has a single count. This rearrangement joins TRBV15 to TRBJ2-7; 7 bases fit TRBD1. The CDR3 sequence is 13 residues long. Looked up from germline, CDR1 is LNHNV and CDR2 is YYDKDF (reference sequence). Losses at the gene ends were 5 bases for V and 2 bases for J; bases not matched to a gene: 3. CDR3 coding DNA: TGTGCCACCAGCGCCGACAGGGCCTACGAGCAGTACTTC. Its protein is CATSADRAYEQYF.

V and J are TRBV4-1 and TRBJ2-2; 8 bases are a match to TRBD1. V was pared by 2 bases and J by 0 bases, with 11 bases of the junction left unmatched. Germline V gene data show CDR1 as MGHRA and CDR2 as YSYEKL. This CDR3 contains 19 residues. This chain's CDR3 is CASSQLLRQGTSNTGELFF. As DNA, the CDR3 is TGCGCCAGCAGCCAACTTCTCCGACAGGGGACCTCGAACACCGGGGAGCTGTTTTTT.

This clonotype turned up a few times. The chain carries TRBV4-3 and TRBJ2-1; perhaps D is TRBD1 or TRBD2 (7 bases each). Trimming pared 5 bases from V and 0 bases from J, leaving 17 bases between. This CDR3 has 17 residues. Germline CDR1 LGHNA, CDR2 YSLEER. For the CDR3, the DNA is TGCGCCAGCAGCTCTGGTCAGGGGGGGTACTCCTACAATGAGCAGTTCTTC. Its translation is CASSSGQGGYSYNEQFF.

This clonotype has at least ten counts. The rearrangement uses TRBV27 and TRBJ2-4; a possible D gene is TRBD2 (7 bases). V shed 6 bases and J shed 6 bases, with 15 bases lying between them. Looked up from germline, CDR1 is MNHEY and CDR2 is SMNVEV (reference sequence). There are 14 residues in the CDR3. CDR3 in DNA: TGTGCCAGCAGCCCAAGGGGGGAGGGAAACATTCAGTACTTC. This encodes CASSPRGEGNIQYF.

This clonotype was seen ten or more times. The chain combines TRBV6-5 with TRBJ2-1; D remains unclear. The V gene's germline CDR1 is MNHEY and CDR2 SVGAGI. V gave up 1 base and J gave up 8 bases, with 15 bases separating them. The CDR3 runs 15 residues. CDR3 DNA sequence: TGTGCCAGCAGTTACTGGCTTACAGCTGTGGATGAGCAGTTCTTC. This sequence encodes CASSYWLTAVDEQFF.

The table lists this clonotype with a count of one. The DNA of the CDR3 is TGTGCCTCAGCGGGGAGCTCTGGGGCCAACGTCCTGACTTTC. Its translation: CASAGSSGANVLTF. The chain recombines TRBV10-3 with TRBJ2-6; 7 bases map to TRBD2. Germline assignment: CDR1 ENHRY and CDR2 SYGVKD. Trimming removed 11 bases from V and 0 bases from J; junction bases left unmatched: 4. The CDR3 has 14 amino acids.

This clonotype occurred a few times. The V gene is TRBV7-6, the J gene TRBJ2-7; maybe TRBD1 (5 bases). V lost 0 bases to trimming and J lost 1 base, with 13 bases between them. This CDR3 contains 16 residues. Germline CDR1 is SGHVS and CDR2 is FNYEAQ. CDR3 in amino acids: CASSLAGQAGSYEQYF. As DNA, the CDR3 is TGTGCCAGCAGCTTAGCTGGTCAGGCAGGGTCCTACGAGCAGTACTTC.

This clonotype turned up a few times. V gene TRBV20-1 combines with J gene TRBJ2-3, with 7 bases aligning to TRBD2. Germline loops: CDR1 DFQATT, CDR2 SNEGSKA (reference sequence). This CDR3 region has 15 residues. V lost 6 bases, J lost 6 bases, and 15 bases stayed unmatched. This CDR3 is CSALGGRGTRDTQYF. DNA for the CDR3: TGCAGTGCCCTTGGAGGGCGGGGGACGAGGGATACGCAGTATTTT.

This clonotype was counted many times. This sequence joins TRBV20-1 and TRBJ2-1; D call uncertain. From germline, CDR1 is DFQATT and CDR2 SNEGSKA (reference sequence). Deletions cut 0 bases from V and 7 bases from J, with 16 bases between. The CDR3 totals 15 residues. CDR3 nucleotide sequence: TGCAGTGCTAGAGATTTAGAAGGAGTCCCAAATGAGCAGTTCTTC. Its protein is CSARDLEGVPNEQFF.